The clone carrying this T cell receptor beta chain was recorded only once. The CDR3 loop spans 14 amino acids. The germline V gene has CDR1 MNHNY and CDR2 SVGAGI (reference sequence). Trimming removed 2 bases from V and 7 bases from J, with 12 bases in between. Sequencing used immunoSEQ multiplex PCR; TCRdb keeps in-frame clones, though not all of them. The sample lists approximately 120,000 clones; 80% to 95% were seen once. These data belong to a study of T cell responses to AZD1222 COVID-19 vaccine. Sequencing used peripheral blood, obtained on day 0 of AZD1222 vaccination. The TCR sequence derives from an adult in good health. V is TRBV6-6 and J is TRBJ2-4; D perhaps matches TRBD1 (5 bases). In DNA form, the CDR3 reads TGTGCCAGCAGTTACGGGGCCCCCGAGAACATTCAGTACTTC. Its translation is CASSYGAPENIQYF.